Below, 8 T cell receptor beta chains from the same sample are listed, as sequenced in a study of CD8 T cells in ankylosing spondylitis. TCRdb redid the calling of the 5' RACE reads with MiXCR, one entry per CDR3 protein. Here the sample spans a few hundred thousand distinct CDR3 sequences, more than 15% being singletons. Material for sequencing was blood, either unsorted or a sorted T cell fraction (not recorded which). These receptors were obtained from a male donor with ankylosing spondylitis or in good health (not recorded which).

The J gene is TRBJ2-3, the V gene TRBV3-1; a weak D match, TRBD2 (5 bases). The CDR3 is 20 residues long. V lost 0 bases, J lost 1 base, and 23 bases lay in between. The germline CDR1 and CDR2 sequences are LGHDT and YNNKEL (reference sequence). The CDR3 is CASSQDFLRSVTTGTDTQYF. CDR3 nucleotides: TGTGCCAGCAGCCAAGATTTCCTAAGATCTGTGACTACTGGCACAGATACGCAGTATTTT.

This sequence joins TRBV11-2 and TRBJ2-7; unclear D gene. The length of the CDR3 is 14 residues. Trimming left V 5 bases short and J 2 bases short, with 13 bases between. The V gene's germline CDR1 is SGHAT and CDR2 FQNNGV. This chain's CDR3 is CASSVRLTPYEQYF. The CDR3 DNA follows: TGTGCCAGCAGCGTTCGCCTCACCCCCTACGAGCAGTACTTC.

V gene TRBV4-1 combines with J gene TRBJ2-1; 9 positions match TRBD1. Germline V lookup: CDR1 MGHRA, CDR2 YSYEKL. The V gene end was trimmed by 0 bases and the J gene end by 8 bases; junction bases not matched to a gene: 14. CDR3 length: 18 amino acids. Here the CDR3 DNA reads TGCGCCAGCAGCCAAGATCGGGGTAGGGGGACAGGGAGACATGAGCAGTTCTTC. It specifies CASSQDRGRGTGRHEQFF.

This clonotype was detected ten times or more. The genes are TRBV6-5 and TRBJ2-2, with D maybe TRBD1 (5 bases). The CDR3 consists of 17 residues. V gave up 0 bases and J gave up 2 bases, with 13 bases separating them. Germline CDR1 is MNHEY and CDR2 is SVGAGI. CDR3 in amino acids: CASSYSVGHLNTGELFF. CDR3 DNA sequence: TGTGCCAGCAGTTACTCGGTCGGACACCTAAACACCGGGGAGCTGTTTTTT.

The chain is built from TRBV29-1 and TRBJ2-2; unclear D gene. This CDR3 comprises 13 residues. Germline V gene sequence: CDR1 SQVTM, CDR2 ANQGSEA. Trimming removed 2 bases at V and 1 base at J, with 5 bases between. The CDR3: CSVESGNTGELFF. CDR3 in DNA: TGCAGCGTTGAATCCGGGAACACCGGGGAGCTGTTTTTT.

V gene TRBV20-1 combines with J gene TRBJ2-7; 9 bases are a match to TRBD2. The germline V gene encodes CDR1 DFQATT and CDR2 SNEGSKA (reference sequence). The V and J ends lost 0 bases and 6 bases, in that order; junction bases with no gene match: 9. The CDR3 is made up of 15 amino acids. The CDR3 here is CSARDISGGTCEQYF. The CDR3, as DNA: TGCAGTGCTAGAGATATTAGCGGGGGAACCTGCGAGCAGTACTTC.

The chain recombines TRBV6-6 with TRBJ1-1, with unresolved D. Germline CDR1 is MNHNY and CDR2 is SVGAGI (reference sequence). The CDR3 loop spans 11 amino acids. Trimming shortened V by 1 base and J by 7 bases, and 4 bases separated the two germline ends. In nucleotides, the CDR3 is TGTGCCAGCAGTTACTGGGATGAAGCTTTCTTT. It translates to CASSYWDEAFF.

The genes are TRBV27 and TRBJ2-3; 8 nucleotides line up with TRBD2. Losses at the gene ends were 3 bases for V and 0 bases for J; bases not matched to a gene: 11. Per the germline V gene, CDR1 is MNHEY and CDR2 is SMNVEV (reference sequence). This CDR3 is 18 amino acids long. This chain's CDR3 is CASSFYSPGGTSTDTQYF. The CDR3 DNA reads TGTGCCAGCAGTTTCTACTCCCCGGGGGGGACTAGCACAGATACGCAGTATTTT.